The 23 T cell receptor beta chains listed next were all sequenced from one sample in a study of blood T cells in healthy people across ages. A second PCR, run for about 6 to 11 cycles, used a sample-barcoded 5' primer plus a J-beta primer mix. TCRdb reprocessed the 5' RACE reads with MiXCR, giving one entry per CDR3 protein. The sample has around 500,000 distinct CDR3 sequences; about 45% are singletons. The specimen was blood. The receptors here all came from a man of 80 years or more in good health.

This clonotype was seen once. The rearrangement links TRBV6-5 to TRBJ2-2, with 7 nucleotides matching TRBD1. CDR1 MNHEY and CDR2 SVGAGI come from the germline V gene. This CDR3 spans 15 amino acids. V lost 6 bases, J lost 1 base, and 5 bases stayed unmatched. The CDR3 protein is CASRTGTENTGELFF. DNA for the CDR3: TGTGCCAGCAGAACCGGGACAGAGAACACCGGGGAGCTGTTTTTT.

Comment on this clonotype: Germline is not matched at one junction end, which may reflect a read error. The chain couples TRBV28 to TRBJ2-7, with 7 bases identical to TRBD1. This CDR3 comprises 15 residues. Germline lookup yields CDR1 MDHEN and CDR2 SYDVKM. The CDR3, as DNA: TGTGCCGGCAGTTTCAGACAGGGCATGACCCTCGAGCAGTACTTC. Translating it yields CAGSFRQGMTLEQYF.

Only one count was recorded for this clonotype. The chain couples TRBV9 to TRBJ2-1; TRBD1 aligns across 7 bases. The ends lost 0 bases at V and 6 bases at J; junction bases unmatched: 6. Germline V gene data show CDR1 as SGDLS and CDR2 as YYNGEE. The CDR3 is made up of 15 amino acids. This CDR3 is CASSVEGALVNEQFF. The CDR3 region has the DNA TGTGCCAGCAGCGTAGAGGGGGCATTAGTCAATGAGCAGTTCTTC.

This rearrangement joins TRBV7-2 to TRBJ2-3, with D possibly being TRBD1 or TRBD2 (6 bases each). Trimming took 3 bases from V and 2 from J, leaving 15 bases between them. Germline V gene data show CDR1 as SGHTA and CDR2 as FQGNSA. The CDR3 extends over 16 amino acids. This CDR3 is CASSFGGGFATDTQYF. Here the CDR3 DNA reads TGTGCCAGCAGCTTCGGGGGCGGGTTTGCCACAGATACGCAGTATTTT.

The chain couples TRBV20-1 to TRBJ2-5; 7 bases are a match to TRBD1. V shed 4 bases, J shed 2 bases, and the junction held 4 bases outside the gene matches. CDR1 DFQATT and CDR2 SNEGSKA come from the germline V gene (reference sequence). This CDR3 is 13 amino acids long. CDR3 protein: CSAKRTGQETQYF. DNA of the CDR3: TGCAGTGCTAAAAGGACAGGACAAGAGACCCAGTACTTC.

This clonotype was counted a few times. V is TRBV9 and J is TRBJ1-5, with TRBD1 matching over 10 bases. Germline CDR1 reads SGDLS; CDR2 reads YYNGEE. This CDR3 region has 16 residues. J gave up 6 bases and V 4 bases, and 10 bases lay outside the gene matches. CDR3 residues: CASSQETGGSGQPQHF. In nucleotides, the CDR3 is TGTGCCAGCAGCCAGGAGACAGGGGGCTCGGGTCAGCCCCAGCATTTT.

J is TRBJ2-4 and V is TRBV11-2, with a tentative D call TRBD2 (5 bases). The assigned J gene may be wrong: the sequence end matches TRBJ2-5 better. The CDR3 loop spans 14 amino acids. Looked up from germline, CDR1 is SGHAT and CDR2 is FQNNGV. The CDR3 sequence is CASSPGGLAVTQYF. CDR3 coding DNA: TGTGCCAGCAGCCCTGGCGGGCTAGCCGTGACCCAGTACTTC.

This sequence joins TRBV20-1 and TRBJ1-5; 7 nucleotides agree with TRBD1. After removal of 6 bases from V and 5 bases from J, the junction contained 7 bases not matched to a gene. The CDR3 totals 13 residues. Per germline, CDR1 DFQATT and CDR2 SNEGSKA (reference sequence). CDR3 amino acids: CSAQTGRDQPQHF. The CDR3, as DNA: TGCAGTGCGCAGACAGGGAGGGATCAGCCCCAGCATTTT.

The genes are TRBV2 and TRBJ2-1; D is perhaps TRBD2 (6 bases). The germline CDR1 and CDR2 sequences are SNHLY and FYNNEI. V lost 4 bases and J lost 9, with 13 bases in between. This CDR3 has 13 amino acids. The CDR3, as DNA: TGTGCCAGCAGTGGGGATAGCGGCGGTGAGCAGTTCTTC. This gives the protein CASSGDSGGEQFF.

This clonotype has at least ten counts. The rearrangement links TRBV5-1 to TRBJ2-1; 10 bases agree with TRBD2. The CDR3 has 16 amino acids. Germline V gene data show CDR1 as SGHRS and CDR2 as YFSETQ. V was clipped by 6 bases and J by 10 bases; unmatched bases: 16. The CDR3 DNA reads as TGCGCCAGCACCTTAGCGGGGGGCCGGTCCTATGGGGAGCAGTTCTTC. Translated: CASTLAGGRSYGEQFF.

The chain links TRBV24-1 to TRBJ2-1; 9 positions agree with TRBD1. V dropped 4 bases and J dropped 6; count of bases not matched to a gene: 15. This CDR3 region has 18 residues. The germline V gene has CDR1 KGHDR and CDR2 SFDVKD. In DNA form, the CDR3 reads TGTGCCACCAGTGACCCTTCCATCCGGGACAGGGTCGGCAATGAGCAGTTCTTC. Its translation is CATSDPSIRDRVGNEQFF.

The V call is TRBV18, the J call TRBJ2-3; D is unclear. This CDR3 comprises 15 residues. CDR1 and CDR2 from the germline V gene are KGHSH and LQKENI. The germline V and J ends were trimmed by 2 bases and 2 bases, with 11 bases remaining between them. The CDR3 DNA reads as TGTGCCAGCTCACCAACGTACGAAACCACAGATACGCAGTATTTT. The encoded protein is CASSPTYETTDTQYF.

The chain joins TRBV20-1 to TRBJ2-7; no definite D call. The germline V and J ends were trimmed by 2 bases and 3 bases, with 17 bases remaining between them. From germline, CDR1 is DFQATT and CDR2 SNEGSKA (reference sequence). CDR3 length equals 15 residues. For the CDR3, the DNA is TGCAGTGCTAGAATTCCGTGGGATCAACTCTACGAGCAGTACTTC. Translated, it gives CSARIPWDQLYEQYF.

This chain uses TRBV18 with TRBJ1-6, with D unclear. Trimming took 2 bases from V and 0 from J, leaving 14 bases between them. The CDR3 sequence is 18 residues long. Germline V gene data show CDR1 as KGHSH and CDR2 as LQKENI. The CDR3 sequence is CASSPGRGNNSYNSPLHF. The CDR3 DNA reads TGTGCCAGCTCACCAGGTCGGGGAAACAACTCCTATAATTCACCCCTCCACTTT.

This clonotype came up a few times. The J gene is TRBJ2-1, the V gene TRBV12-3 or TRBV12-4; TRBD2 matches at 13 bases. The CDR3 is 13 amino acids. With 4 bases clipped from V and 10 bases from J, the junction kept 1 base outside the gene matches. CDR3 DNA sequence: TGTGCCAGCAGTTCGGGACTAGCGGGGGAGCAGTTCTTC. It translates to CASSSGLAGEQFF.

The chain combines TRBV7-2 with TRBJ2-5, with D perhaps TRBD2 (6 bases). Deletions cut 3 bases from V and 0 bases from J, with 11 bases between. Germline V CDR1 and CDR2: SGHTA, FQGNSA. This CDR3 is built from 15 residues. The CDR3 protein is CASSFKSGDQETQYF. As DNA, the CDR3 is TGTGCCAGCAGCTTTAAATCGGGGGACCAAGAGACCCAGTACTTC. The full variable domain, rest sourced from reference TRBV7-2 and TRBJ2-5, is GAGVSQSPSNKVTEKGKDVELRCDPISGHTALYWYRQSLGQGLEFLIYFQGNSAPDKSGLPSDRFSAERTGGSVSTLTIQRTQQEDSAVYLCASSFKSGDQETQYFGPGTRLLVL.

CDR3 DNA sequence: TGTGCCAGCAGGGGGACAGGGCGACAGCCCCAGCATTTT. This sequence encodes CASRGTGRQPQHF. This chain connects TRBV6-5 to TRBJ1-5, with TRBD1 matching 9 bases. CDR3 size: 13 residues. CDR1 MNHEY and CDR2 SVGAGI come from the germline V gene. After removal of 6 bases from V and 7 bases from J, the junction contained 4 bases not matched to a gene.

V and J are TRBV20-1 and TRBJ1-6; the D is unclear. Trimming left V 4 bases short and J 7 bases short, with 11 bases between. The germline V gene has CDR1 DFQATT and CDR2 SNEGSKA (reference sequence). The CDR3 is made up of 13 amino acids. The CDR3: CSAIAQPNSPLHF. The CDR3 nucleotides read TGCAGTGCTATTGCACAGCCGAATTCACCCCTCCACTTT.

V and J are TRBV20-1 and TRBJ2-7; weak D call: TRBD1 (5 bases). Germline CDR1 is DFQATT and CDR2 is SNEGSKA (reference sequence). Trimming shortened V by 5 bases and J by 2 bases, and 7 bases separated the two germline ends. The CDR3 is made up of 11 amino acids. This CDR3 is CSARQTYEQYF. The CDR3, as DNA: TGCAGTGCTCGACAGACCTACGAGCAGTACTTC.

This clonotype occurred many times. The J gene is TRBJ2-7, the V gene TRBV29-1; tentative D call: TRBD1 (5 bases). Trimming removed 1 base at V and 3 bases at J, with 7 bases between. This CDR3 is built from 12 residues. The germline V gene encodes CDR1 SQVTM and CDR2 ANQGSEA. The CDR3: CSVEAQGYEQYF. In DNA form, the CDR3 reads TGCAGCGTTGAAGCTCAGGGCTACGAGCAGTACTTC.

The rearrangement joins TRBV7-9 to TRBJ1-2; possibly TRBD1 for D (6 bases). Germline CDR1 reads SEHNR; CDR2 reads FQNEAQ (reference sequence). The CDR3 extends over 15 amino acids. The germline V and J ends were trimmed by 6 bases and 0 bases, with 14 bases remaining between them. The CDR3 bases are TGTGCCAGCAGACAGGACAGCTTACCTAACTATGGCTACACCTTC. This encodes CASRQDSLPNYGYTF.

The chain uses TRBV20-1 and TRBJ2-5; D unresolved. The germline V and J ends were trimmed by 7 bases and 3 bases, with 18 bases remaining between them. This CDR3 comprises 14 residues. Germline CDR1 and CDR2: DFQATT and SNEGSKA (reference sequence). The CDR3 protein is CSVMKSGRKETQYF. DNA of the CDR3: TGCAGTGTCATGAAATCGGGCCGGAAAGAGACCCAGTACTTC.

The genes are TRBV5-1 and TRBJ2-1; D not certain. Trimming took 4 bases from V and 10 from J, leaving 24 bases between them. Germline lookup yields CDR1 SGHRS and CDR2 YFSETQ. This CDR3 region has 16 residues. The CDR3 DNA reads TGCGCCAGCAGCCTCGAGCAGGAGACGGATGGCTACGAGCAGTTCTTC. Protein: CASSLEQETDGYEQFF. The entire variable domain, with the rest obtained from reference TRBV5-1 and TRBJ2-1, is as follows: KAGVTQTPRYLIKTRGQQVTLSCSPISGHRSVSWYQQTPGQGLQFLFEYFSETQRNKGNFPGRFSGRQFSNSRSEMNVSTLELGDSALYLCASSLEQETDGYEQFFGPGTRLTVL.